Here is one T cell receptor beta chain with its context. Its antigen is still unknown. This record belongs to a study of cytomegalovirus exposure and HLA in healthy donors. Study context: The same platform used for the approximately 700 first-cohort repertoires was also used for the 100 to 150 validation repertoires, as a later analysis reported. Points from the study as a whole: Investigators reported about 160 TCR beta chains as tied to cytomegalovirus.

Germline V lookup: CDR1 SGHTA, CDR2 FQGTGA. V was shortened by 5 bases and J by 0 bases, with 29 bases between the two germline ends. The CDR3 is 21 amino acids. The assay was immunoSEQ multiplex PCR, and TCRdb's table has in-frame clones only and misses some. Here the sample spans a few hundred thousand clones, around 89% being singletons. This chain links TRBV7-3 with TRBJ2-1, with D perhaps TRBD2 (5 bases). The sequenced material came from PBMCs. The receptor comes from a woman under 30 in good health and CMV-seronegative. CDR3 amino acids: CASSPLGRLWAGTSSYNEQFF. Here the CDR3 DNA reads TGTGCCAGCAGCCCACTGGGTCGGCTGTGGGCGGGCACTAGCTCCTACAATGAGCAGTTCTTC.